The sequence of this T cell receptor beta chain was determined in a study of shared clonotypes between healthy human individuals. This CDR3 has 16 residues. Germline V gene lookup returns CDR1 SGHRS and CDR2 YFSETQ. Trimming took 0 bases from V and 8 from J, leaving 18 bases between them. Per the original methods: As immunoSEQ supplied junction-only sequences (without quality scores), filtering differed. TCRdb's table, derived via immunoSEQ multiplex PCR, lists solely in-frame clones and lacks some. V and J calls plus clone size are reproduced from that table; the DNA served to infer D and trimming. The table shows around 2,000,000 clones, with around 93% occurring only once. The naive CD8 population came from CD45RO-negative cells selected for CCR7, without terminally differentiated effector memory CD45RA+ cells. For this clone: Its matching antigen is unknown.

Study findings and constraints: The low donor count limited represented genetic and exposure-history diversity. Clonotype sharing across donors was expected to vary with sequencing depth.

The sample consisted of naive CD8+ T cells from PBMCs. This sequence was found in a man between 18 and 35 years old in good health. Some clones in this sample may be carry-over from other donors' samples. The chain joins TRBV5-1 to TRBJ2-1; D call uncertain. The CDR3 region is CASSLGYMTLADEQFF. CDR3 nucleotide sequence: TGCGCCAGCAGCTTGGGGTACATGACCCTGGCCGATGAGCAGTTCTTC.